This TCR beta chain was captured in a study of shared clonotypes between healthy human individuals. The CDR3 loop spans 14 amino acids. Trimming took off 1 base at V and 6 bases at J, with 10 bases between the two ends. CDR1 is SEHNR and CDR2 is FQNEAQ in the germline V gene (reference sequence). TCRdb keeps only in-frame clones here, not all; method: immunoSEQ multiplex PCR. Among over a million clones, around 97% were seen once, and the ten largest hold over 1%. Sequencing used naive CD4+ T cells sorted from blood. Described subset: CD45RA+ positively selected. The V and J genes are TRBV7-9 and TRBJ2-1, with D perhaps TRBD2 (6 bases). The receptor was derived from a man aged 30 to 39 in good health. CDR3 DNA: TGTGCCAGCAGCTTAGTGGGTAGCGGCAATGAGCAGTTCTTC. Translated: CASSLVGSGNEQFF. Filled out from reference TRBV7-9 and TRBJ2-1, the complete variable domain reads DTGVSQNPRHKITKRGQNVTFRCDPISEHNRLYWYRQTLGQGPEFLTYFQNEAQLEKSRLLSDRFSAERPKGSFSTLEIQRTEQGDSAMYLCASSLVGSGNEQFFGPGTRLTVL.